This T cell receptor (beta chain) stems from a study of glioma-infiltrating T cells. Study information: Glioma patients had dexamethasone for six or fewer days before surgery. Blood libraries targeted roughly 4.5- to 10-fold coverage of about a million T cells.

The iRepertoire nested amplicon-rescue multiplex PCR amplified TCR alpha and beta CDR3s from RNA. TCRdb analysed the multiplex PCR reads with MiXCR anew, one entry per CDR3 protein. The data contain about 380,000 distinct CDR3 sequences, about 40% of them singletons. This clonotype was detected many times. The antigen remains unidentified. CDR1 DFQATT and CDR2 SNEGSKA come from the germline V gene (reference sequence). J gave up 6 bases and V 7 bases, and 12 bases lay outside the gene matches. The CDR3 loop spans 15 amino acids. Findings and limits, study-wide: Patients with low tissue-blood divergence carried a signature set of shared blood CDR3 motifs.

Sequences were obtained from glioma tissue, nonneoplastic brain tissue, or PBMCs (not recorded which). The chain carries TRBV20-1 and TRBJ2-1, with TRBD2 matching over 10 bases. The receptor comes from a human donor with low-grade glioma or glioblastoma, undergoing nonglioma brain surgery, or in good health (not recorded which). The CDR3 is CSVRSGRAGGNEQFF. For the CDR3, the DNA is TGCAGTGTCCGAAGCGGGAGGGCCGGGGGCAATGAGCAGTTCTTC.